Listed below are T cell receptor beta chains from one sample, sequenced in a study of cytomegalovirus exposure and HLA in healthy donors. Sequencing was performed with immunoSEQ multiplex PCR; in TCRdb, only in-frame clones are kept and a portion is missing. The profile covers 150,000 to 200,000 clones, with approximately 90% appearing a single time and around 3% taken by the ten largest. Sequences were obtained from PBMCs. These receptors were taken from a man aged 18-30 years in good health and CMV-seronegative. Each CDR3 is given with its conserved first and last residue. The D gene is left open where the match is weak. The listing skips clone size in some rows; elsewhere it reads once, few, many or a size class.

D: -
V: TRBV5-8
size: -
J: TRBJ1-2
CDR3: CASSLRGAVDGYTF
DNA: TGTGCCAGCAGCTTGCGGGGGGCTGTGGATGGCTACACCTTC

D: -
V: TRBV5-1
size: -
J: TRBJ1-1
CDR3: CASSSHSGTTSSEAFF
DNA: TGCGCCAGCAGCTCACATTCCGGGACAACTTCCTCTGAAGCTTTCTTT

D: TRBD2
V: TRBV2
size: -
J: TRBJ2-7
CDR3: CASSGGLAVYEQYF
DNA: TGTGCCAGCAGTGGGGGACTAGCGGTTTACGAGCAGTACTTC

D: -
V: TRBV2
size: -
J: TRBJ2-5
CDR3: CASSEVAGPQETQYF
DNA: TGTGCCAGCAGTGAAGTGGCGGGGCCCCAAGAGACCCAGTACTTC

D: -
V: TRBV6-1
size: -
J: TRBJ2-1
CDR3: CASSGPSAGRFSYNEQFF
DNA: TGTGCCAGCAGTGGGCCTTCCGCGGGGCGATTCTCCTACAATGAGCAGTTCTTC

D: TRBD2
V: TRBV5-1
size: -
J: TRBJ2-4
CDR3: CASSLGTSGTIQYF
DNA: TGCGCCAGCAGCCTCGGGACTAGCGGGACCATTCAGTACTTC

D: -
V: TRBV27
size: -
J: TRBJ2-7
CDR3: CASSPPSYEQYF
DNA: TGTGCCAGCAGCCCTCCCTCCTACGAGCAGTACTTC

D: -
V: TRBV18
size: -
J: TRBJ1-6
CDR3: CASSPNRGGGGSTNSPLHF
DNA: TGTGCCAGCTCCCCCAATCGCGGGGGAGGCGGTTCAACAAATTCACCCCTCCACTTT

D: TRBD2
V: TRBV10-1
size: few
J: TRBJ2-7
CDR3: CASSAWRGSSYEQYF
DNA: TGCGCCAGCAGTGCTTGGCGGGGGAGCTCCTACGAGCAGTACTTC

D: TRBD1
V: TRBV5-1
size: -
J: TRBJ1-2
CDR3: CASSLGGQGYGYTF
DNA: TGCGCCAGCAGCTTGGGGGGACAGGGCTATGGCTACACCTTC

D: TRBD1
V: TRBV29-1
size: -
J: TRBJ2-1
CDR3: CSVEWDRGIYEQFF
DNA: TGCAGCGTTGAGTGGGACAGGGGTATTTATGAGCAGTTCTTC

D: TRBD1
V: TRBV7-6
size: -
J: TRBJ2-1
CDR3: CASSPGQGANEQFF
DNA: TGTGCCAGCAGTCCCGGACAGGGGGCAAATGAGCAGTTCTTC

D: -
V: TRBV5-5
size: -
J: TRBJ1-2
CDR3: CASSFAGDNYGYTF
DNA: TGTGCCAGCAGCTTCGCGGGAGATAACTATGGCTACACCTTC

D: -
V: TRBV7-9
size: -
J: TRBJ1-2
CDR3: CASSHGTGEGYTF
DNA: TGTGCCAGCAGCCACGGAACGGGGGAGGGCTACACCTTC

D: TRBD1
V: TRBV4-1
size: -
J: TRBJ1-4
CDR3: CASTDRVLNEKLFF
DNA: TGCGCCAGCACAGACAGGGTGCTAAATGAAAAACTGTTTTTT

D: -
V: TRBV25-1
size: -
J: TRBJ2-1
CDR3: CASSESLGAGPLNEQFF
DNA: TGTGCCAGCAGTGAGTCTCTAGGGGCGGGACCTCTGAATGAGCAGTTCTTC

D: TRBD1
V: TRBV27
size: -
J: TRBJ1-2
CDR3: CASSLLGQGFYGYTF
DNA: TGTGCCAGCAGTTTATTGGGACAGGGGTTCTATGGCTACACCTTC

D: TRBD2
V: TRBV7-6
size: -
J: TRBJ2-1
CDR3: CASSPTSGSNEQFF
DNA: TGTGCCAGCAGCCCGACTAGCGGGAGCAATGAGCAGTTCTTC

D: TRBD2
V: TRBV19
size: -
J: TRBJ2-2
CDR3: CASNIWSGMNTGELFF
DNA: TGTGCCAGTAATATTTGGAGCGGGATGAACACCGGGGAGCTGTTTTTT

D: TRBD1
V: TRBV5-4
size: -
J: TRBJ1-4
CDR3: CASSSDRRLFF
DNA: TGTGCCAGCAGCTCGGACAGGAGGCTGTTTTTT